The present T cell receptor beta chain was sequenced within a study of monozygotic twins with inflammatory bowel disease. Notes on the study in general: In the analysis, different T cell subtypes could not be told apart.

Comments on this clonotype: Its antigen remains unidentified.

Template switching appended UMIs that held a 6-nucleotide sample barcode. For each CDR3 protein, TCRdb gives one entry from its re-call of the 5' RACE reads, without DNA. The record lists 45,000 or so distinct CDR3 sequences, of which the ten most abundant hold about 5%. It was from whole blood, with no T cell sorting, that total RNA was isolated. CDR3 length equals 14 residues. Germline values: CDR1 DFQATT, CDR2 SNEGSKA (reference sequence). Material: blood. The chain joins TRBV20-1 to TRBJ1-5; TCRdb returns TRBD1, unconfirmable since there is no DNA. This clonotype was obtained from a human donor with ulcerative colitis or Crohn's disease, or a healthy co-twin of an affected twin (not recorded which). CDR3: CSAQVPGINQPQYF.